A selection of T cell receptor beta chains follows, all from one sample in a study of blood T cell repertoires in COVID-19. Libraries were prepared by immunoSEQ multiplex PCR; TCRdb keeps only in-frame clonotypes and omits some of them. The sample includes about 100,000 clones, about 80% seen only once; the top ten take about 12%. The specimen sequenced was peripheral blood. All receptors derive from a woman aged 70 to 79 with acute or convalescent COVID-19. Each CDR3 is given with its conserved first and last residue. Each record gives: V gene, D gene, J gene, clone size, CDR3 protein, CDR3 DNA. A D gene is named only where the DNA matches it firmly. Only some rows state a clone size, as once, few, many or a class for expanded clones.

V: TRBV11-2; D: TRBD2; J: TRBJ2-7; size: NA; CDR3: CASSPTSTEQYF; DNA: TGTGCCAGCAGCCCGACTAGCACCGAGCAGTACTTC
V: TRBV30; D: NA; J: TRBJ2-3; size: NA; CDR3: CAWRPKLEDLDTQYF; DNA: TGTGCCTGGAGGCCTAAACTAGAGGATCTTGATACGCAGTATTTT
V: TRBV5-4; D: TRBD1; J: TRBJ1-5; size: NA; CDR3: CASSLWTGGVVGQPQHF; DNA: TGTGCCAGCAGCCTATGGACAGGGGGCGTTGTGGGGCAGCCCCAGCATTTT
V: TRBV2; D: TRBD1; J: TRBJ1-5; size: few; CDR3: CASSGSTGYQPQHF; DNA: TGTGCCAGCAGTGGATCGACAGGGTATCAGCCCCAGCATTTT
V: TRBV6-4; D: TRBD1; J: TRBJ2-3; size: NA; CDR3: CASSASGTGGGTDTQYF; DNA: TGTGCCAGCAGTGCCAGTGGGACAGGGGGAGGCACAGATACGCAGTATTTT
V: TRBV7-9; D: NA; J: TRBJ1-2; size: few; CDR3: CASSLAGRGSYGYTF; DNA: TGTGCCAGCAGCTTAGCTGGCAGAGGAAGCTATGGCTACACCTTC
V: TRBV6-2/TRBV6-3; D: TRBD1; J: TRBJ1-1; size: once; CDR3: CASSYPNPGQGSRNTEAFF; DNA: TGTGCCAGCAGTTACCCTAATCCGGGACAGGGGTCGAGGAACACTGAAGCTTTCTTT
V: TRBV19; D: NA; J: TRBJ1-1; size: NA; CDR3: CASSPRGATEAFF; DNA: TGTGCCAGTAGTCCCAGGGGCGCGACTGAAGCTTTCTTT
V: TRBV2; D: NA; J: TRBJ1-4; size: once; CDR3: CASTGQTGEKLFF; DNA: TGTGCCAGCACCGGACAGACTGGCGAAAAACTGTTTTTT
V: TRBV5-5; D: TRBD1; J: TRBJ1-4; size: NA; CDR3: CASSTEDRGRVKLFF; DNA: TGTGCCAGCAGCACTGAGGACAGGGGGCGCGTAAAACTGTTTTTT
V: TRBV11-2; D: TRBD1; J: TRBJ1-1; size: NA; CDR3: CASMGGQGYFAFF; DNA: TGTGCCAGCATGGGGGGACAGGGTTACTTTGCTTTCTTT
V: TRBV28; D: NA; J: TRBJ1-6; size: NA; CDR3: CASSLGSILNSPLHF; DNA: TGTGCCAGCAGTTTAGGTTCTATTCTTAATTCACCCCTCCACTTT
V: TRBV12-5; D: NA; J: TRBJ1-1; size: once; CDR3: CASGLYNTEAFF; DNA: TGTGCTAGTGGTTTGTATAACACTGAAGCTTTCTTT
V: TRBV7-8; D: NA; J: TRBJ2-7; size: NA; CDR3: CASSLTLARYEQYF; DNA: TGTGCCAGCAGCTTAACCCTAGCGAGATACGAGCAGTACTTC
V: TRBV11-2; D: NA; J: TRBJ1-2; size: NA; CDR3: CASSLEWVLGANYGYTF; DNA: TGTGCCAGCAGCTTAGAGTGGGTATTGGGAGCTAACTATGGCTACACCTTC
V: TRBV11-2; D: NA; J: TRBJ2-7; size: NA; CDR3: CASSPWELAVDRSSYEQYF; DNA: TGTGCCAGCAGCCCCTGGGAGTTAGCAGTCGATAGAAGCTCCTACGAGCAGTACTTC
V: TRBV25-1; D: NA; J: TRBJ1-1; size: NA; CDR3: CASSVSLNTEAFF; DNA: TGTGCCAGCAGTGTGTCATTGAACACTGAAGCTTTCTTT
V: TRBV2; D: NA; J: TRBJ1-1; size: NA; CDR3: CASIPRAGRGTEAFF; DNA: TGTGCCAGCATCCCACGGGCAGGGAGGGGCACTGAAGCTTTCTTT
V: TRBV27; D: TRBD1; J: TRBJ2-7; size: few; CDR3: CASSPGQGRYEQYF; DNA: TGTGCCAGCAGTCCGGGACAGGGGAGGTACGAGCAGTACTTC
V: TRBV15; D: NA; J: TRBJ1-2; size: NA; CDR3: CATSKASGGYTF; DNA: TGTGCCACCAGCAAAGCTTCGGGTGGCTACACCTTC
V: TRBV19; D: NA; J: TRBJ2-2; size: NA; CDR3: CASSRPDKNTGELFF; DNA: TGTGCCAGTAGCCGCCCGGACAAGAACACCGGGGAGCTGTTTTTT
V: TRBV12-5; D: TRBD1; J: TRBJ2-5; size: NA; CDR3: CASGQQTGVVGTQYF; DNA: TGTGCTAGTGGACAACAGACAGGGGTGGTGGGAACCCAGTACTTC
V: TRBV5-1; D: TRBD1; J: TRBJ1-5; size: NA; CDR3: CASSIRGGDQPQHF; DNA: TGCGCCAGCAGTATTCGAGGGGGCGACCAGCCCCAGCATTTT
V: TRBV6-5; D: NA; J: TRBJ1-6; size: NA; CDR3: CASRGDGASSPLHF; DNA: TGTGCCAGCAGGGGTGACGGAGCGAGTTCACCCCTCCACTTT
V: TRBV9; D: NA; J: TRBJ1-1; size: NA; CDR3: CASSLTGLNTEAFF; DNA: TGTGCCAGCAGCCTCACCGGTCTGAACACTGAAGCTTTCTTT
V: TRBV6-1; D: TRBD1; J: TRBJ1-1; size: few; CDR3: CASSDRDRGNTEAFF; DNA: TGTGCCAGCAGTGACCGGGACAGGGGTAACACTGAAGCTTTCTTT
V: TRBV4-3; D: NA; J: TRBJ1-4; size: NA; CDR3: CASSQEVRVWEKLFF; DNA: TGCGCCAGCAGCCAAGAGGTCCGGGTTTGGGAAAAACTGTTTTTT
V: TRBV7-9; D: TRBD1; J: TRBJ1-2; size: NA; CDR3: CASSPQGGNYGYTF; DNA: TGTGCCAGCAGCCCACAGGGGGGGAACTATGGCTACACCTTC
V: TRBV7-2; D: NA; J: TRBJ1-2; size: NA; CDR3: CASSLVQGGSYGYTF; DNA: TGTGCCAGCAGCTTAGTCCAGGGAGGGAGCTATGGCTACACCTTC
V: TRBV28; D: NA; J: TRBJ1-5; size: NA; CDR3: CASSFQNQPQHF; DNA: TGTGCCAGCAGTTTTCAGAATCAGCCCCAGCATTTT
V: TRBV7-2; D: NA; J: TRBJ1-3; size: NA; CDR3: CASSLAGGYGNTIYF; DNA: TGTGCCAGCAGCTTAGCAGGCGGGTACGGAAACACCATATATTTT
V: TRBV5-1; D: NA; J: TRBJ2-7; size: NA; CDR3: CASSLVSSSYEQYF; DNA: TGCGCCAGCAGCTTGGTTAGCAGCTCCTACGAGCAGTACTTC
V: TRBV11-2; D: NA; J: TRBJ1-1; size: NA; CDR3: CASGADRSSNEAFF; DNA: TGTGCCAGCGGCGCTGACAGATCTTCGAATGAAGCTTTCTTT
V: TRBV7-9; D: TRBD1; J: TRBJ1-2; size: NA; CDR3: CASSSGTSGGPLGYTF; DNA: TGTGCCAGCAGCTCCGGGACTTCAGGGGGTCCCCTAGGCTACACCTTC
V: TRBV29-1; D: TRBD2; J: TRBJ2-5; size: NA; CDR3: CSVRTTSGQETQYF; DNA: TGCAGCGTTCGGACTACTAGCGGCCAAGAGACCCAGTACTTC
V: TRBV7-9; D: TRBD2; J: TRBJ2-5; size: NA; CDR3: CASSRGGPETQYF; DNA: TGTGCCAGCAGCCGGGGGGGCCCAGAGACCCAGTACTTC
V: TRBV5-1; D: NA; J: TRBJ1-1; size: NA; CDR3: CASSKIDSANTEAFF; DNA: TGCGCCAGCAGCAAAATTGACAGTGCGAACACTGAAGCTTTCTTT
V: TRBV5-1; D: NA; J: TRBJ2-2; size: NA; CDR3: CASSAATGLSNTGELFF; DNA: TGCGCCAGCAGCGCGGCTACTGGACTGTCGAACACCGGGGAGCTGTTTTTT
V: TRBV3-1/TRBV3-2; D: NA; J: TRBJ2-5; size: NA; CDR3: CASSQDMRTAETQYF; DNA: TGTGCCAGCAGCCAAGATATGCGGACAGCAGAGACCCAGTACTTC
V: TRBV4-1; D: TRBD1; J: TRBJ1-6; size: NA; CDR3: CASSRDRGDSPLHF; DNA: TGCGCCAGCAGTCGGGACAGGGGAGATTCACCCCTCCACTTT
V: TRBV9; D: NA; J: TRBJ2-5; size: NA; CDR3: CASSVLEEETQYF; DNA: TGTGCCAGCAGCGTATTAGAAGAAGAGACCCAGTACTTC
V: TRBV10-3; D: NA; J: TRBJ1-3; size: NA; CDR3: CAISERGLSSGNTIYF; DNA: TGTGCCATCAGTGAAAGGGGCCTCAGCTCTGGAAACACCATATATTTT
V: TRBV6-5; D: TRBD1; J: TRBJ1-2; size: NA; CDR3: CASNPGTAAGGYTF; DNA: TGTGCCAGCAATCCCGGGACAGCCGCGGGGGGCTACACCTTC
V: TRBV9; D: NA; J: TRBJ2-3; size: NA; CDR3: CASSVGLAKTDTQYF; DNA: TGTGCCAGCAGCGTAGGGCTAGCGAAGACAGATACGCAGTATTTT
V: TRBV4-1; D: TRBD1; J: TRBJ1-5; size: NA; CDR3: CASSLDRGNQPQHF; DNA: TGCGCCAGCAGCCTCGACAGGGGCAATCAGCCCCAGCATTTT